The 32 T cell receptor beta chains reported below all come from one sample, sequenced in a study of T cells in Graves' hyperthyroidism and ophthalmopathy. It was RNA transcripts that yielded the amplified TCR beta CDR3 regions. The study used the HTBI primer set for a first-round RT-PCR of the TCR CDR3. One entry per CDR3 protein results from TCRdb running MiXCR on the multiplex PCR reads. The repertoire holds 300,000 to 450,000 distinct CDR3 sequences, about 15% seen once, with 8% to 13% in the top ten. Input material: blood. All receptors derive from a woman in her sixties with Graves' hyperthyroidism.

The J gene is TRBJ2-3, the V gene TRBV12-3 or TRBV12-4; a weak D match, TRBD1 (6 bases). This CDR3 region has 14 residues. Trimming shortened V by 7 bases and J by 0 bases, and 11 bases separated the two germline ends. The CDR3 DNA reads as TGTGCCAGCATCCTTGGACAGAGCACAGATACGCAGTATTTT. It is translated as CASILGQSTDTQYF.

This clonotype came up a few times. The V gene is TRBV7-3, the J gene TRBJ2-3; TRBD2 matches 9 bases. Germline V CDR1 and CDR2: SGHTA, FQGTGA. V lost 2 bases and J lost 4; bases outside the gene matches: 7. The CDR3 runs to 16 residues. The CDR3 loop reads CASSLRVAGAADTQYF. In DNA, the CDR3 is TGTGCCAGCAGCTTACGGGTAGCGGGAGCTGCAGATACGCAGTATTTT.

The table lists this clonotype with a few counts. The chain links TRBV20-1 to TRBJ1-4; TRBD1 aligns across 7 bases. V lost 0 bases and J lost 5; bases outside the gene matches: 3. CDR1 and CDR2 (germline): DFQATT, SNEGSKA (reference sequence). This CDR3 spans 14 amino acids. For the CDR3, the DNA is TGCAGTGCTAGAGATTCCAGGGGGAATGAAAAACTGTTTTTT. Residues: CSARDSRGNEKLFF.

This chain joins TRBV10-3 and TRBJ2-3; 10 bases agree with TRBD2. Looked up from germline, CDR1 is ENHRY and CDR2 is SYGVKD. V gave up 6 bases and J gave up 3 bases; unmatched junction bases: 3. The CDR3 runs to 14 residues. The CDR3 bases are TGTGCCATCAGGAAGACTAGCGGGACAGATACGCAGTATTTT. This encodes CAIRKTSGTDTQYF.

The sample holds a few counts of this clonotype. The chain carries TRBV29-1 and TRBJ2-1; D unclear. V lost 5 bases, J lost 5 bases, and 16 bases lay in between. Germline V gene data show CDR1 as SQVTM and CDR2 as ANQGSEA. The CDR3 length is 14 residues. The CDR3 loop reads CSVSIGPLHNEQFF. The CDR3 region has the DNA TGCAGCGTTTCGATTGGTCCTTTACACAATGAGCAGTTCTTC.

In this sample, this clonotype turned up many times. V is TRBV29-1 and J is TRBJ2-1; 12 bases line up with TRBD2. J was trimmed by 8 bases and V by 3 bases; bases with no gene match: 5. The CDR3 is 14 amino acids. Germline assignment: CDR1 SQVTM and CDR2 ANQGSEA. The CDR3 region has the DNA TGCAGCGTTGAGTCTAGCGGGAGGGTCGATGAGCAGTTCTTC. It specifies CSVESSGRVDEQFF.

Regarding this clonotype: This may stem from a read error, because a much larger clone lies one nucleotide away. V gene TRBV6-2 or TRBV6-3 combines with J gene TRBJ1-5, with 7 bases identical to TRBD1. Looked up from germline, CDR1 is MNHEY and CDR2 is SVGEGT. This CDR3 has 15 amino acids. For the CDR3, the DNA is TGTGCCAGCGGTTACTCGAGGGACAGAAATCAGCCCCAGCATTTT. This gives the protein CASGYSRDRNQPQHF.

In its sample, this clonotype was seen a few times. The genes are TRBV9 and TRBJ2-6, with D perhaps being TRBD1 or TRBD2 (5 bases each). Germline assignment: CDR1 SGDLS and CDR2 YYNGEE. V was pared by 0 bases and J by 0 bases, with 16 bases between. The CDR3 length is 19 residues. Written as DNA, the CDR3 is TGTGCCAGCAGCGTAGCAACCGGGGACGTAGACTCTGGGGCCAACGTCCTGACTTTC. Its protein is CASSVATGDVDSGANVLTF.

This clonotype was counted many times. This chain uses TRBV7-9 with TRBJ2-1; tentative D call: TRBD2 (5 bases). V dropped 4 bases and J dropped 6 bases, with 16 bases sitting between them. Germline V lookup: CDR1 SEHNR, CDR2 FQNEAQ (reference sequence). This CDR3 comprises 15 residues. In nucleotides, the CDR3 is TGTGCCAGCAGCTCAGGACTCACCCGGGGCAATGAGCAGTTCTTC. This encodes CASSSGLTRGNEQFF.

The table lists this clonotype with a few counts. The chain is built from TRBV29-1 and TRBJ1-2, with a possible D match to TRBD1 (6 bases). The germline V gene has CDR1 SQVTM and CDR2 ANQGSEA. The CDR3 covers 12 residues. Trimming removed 7 bases at V and 4 bases at J, with 13 bases between. CDR3 nucleotides: TGCAGCGCATATGGACAGTTCTATGGCTACACCTTC. It codes for CSAYGQFYGYTF.

There are many counts of this clonotype. The CDR3 nucleotides read TGTGCCAGCTCACCAGACTCGACACACAACGAGCAGTACTTC. Its translation is CASSPDSTHNEQYF. The gene calls are TRBV18 and TRBJ2-7; D is unclear. Trimming left V 2 bases short and J 5 bases short, with 13 bases between. This CDR3 is 14 amino acids long. Germline V gene lookup returns CDR1 KGHSH and CDR2 LQKENI.

This clonotype was recorded many times. This chain connects TRBV19 to TRBJ2-5, with 12 bases lining up with TRBD1. Germline V gene lookup returns CDR1 LNHDA and CDR2 SQIVND (reference sequence). This CDR3 contains 16 residues. Losses at the gene ends were 5 bases for V and 4 bases for J; bases not matched to a gene: 8. CDR3 loop: CASSVGTGGATETQYF. The CDR3 region has the DNA TGTGCCAGTAGTGTCGGGACAGGGGGCGCGACAGAGACCCAGTACTTC.

This chain uses TRBV20-1 with TRBJ2-7; 9 positions agree with TRBD1. J lost 2 bases, V lost 6 bases, and 5 bases had no gene match. The germline V gene has CDR1 DFQATT and CDR2 SNEGSKA (reference sequence). The CDR3 runs 13 residues. In nucleotides, the CDR3 is TGCAGTGCGAGACGACAGGGGGCCTACGAGCAGTACTTC. Translating gives CSARRQGAYEQYF.

In this sample, this clonotype turned up many times. This chain uses TRBV9 with TRBJ2-7; 7 nucleotides line up with TRBD2. This CDR3 contains 14 residues. CDR1 is SGDLS, CDR2 YYNGEE, per germline. J lost 6 bases, V lost 3 bases, and 9 bases had no gene match. The CDR3 loop is CASSARGMSGEQYF. Written as DNA, the CDR3 is TGTGCCAGCAGCGCGCGGGGGATGTCGGGCGAGCAGTACTTC.

This clonotype was picked up many times. This chain links TRBV6-1 with TRBJ1-1, with TRBD1 identical over 7 bases. The ends lost 5 bases at V and 4 bases at J; junction bases unmatched: 4. CDR1 and CDR2 from the germline V gene are MNHNS and SASEGT. The CDR3 totals 13 residues. The chain's CDR3 is CASSYRGITEAFF. The CDR3 nucleotides read TGTGCCAGCAGTTACAGGGGCATCACTGAAGCTTTCTTT.

The table lists this clonotype with many counts. The chain links TRBV6-2 or TRBV6-3 to TRBJ2-7; a possible D gene is TRBD1 (6 bases). The CDR3 consists of 16 residues. Trimming removed 0 bases at V and 3 bases at J, with 15 bases between. From germline, CDR1 is MNHEY and CDR2 SVGEGT. The CDR3, as DNA: TGTGCCAGCAGTTACTCGTTACAGGGCCCAGGCTACGAGCAGTACTTC. Protein product: CASSYSLQGPGYEQYF.

This clonotype has ten or more counts. The chain employs TRBV28 and TRBJ2-3; possibly TRBD1 for D (5 bases). The germline CDR1 and CDR2 sequences are MDHEN and SYDVKM. V lost 6 bases, J lost 6 bases, and 16 bases lay in between. This CDR3 comprises 14 residues. CDR3 protein: CASRPPQGSDTQYF. The CDR3 DNA reads as TGTGCCAGCAGGCCACCGCAGGGATCCGATACGCAGTATTTT.

This clonotype was recorded at least ten times. This chain joins TRBV18 and TRBJ1-5; D not certain. Per the germline V gene, CDR1 is KGHSH and CDR2 is LQKENI. Trimming took off 0 bases at V and 4 bases at J, with 1 base between the two ends. The CDR3 is 12 amino acids. CDR3 nucleotide sequence: TGTGCCAGCTCACCACCGAATCAGCCCCAGCATTTT. Translation: CASSPPNQPQHF.

This clonotype was seen ten or more times. The chain has TRBV6-6 and TRBJ1-2, with D unclear. The germline gives CDR1 MNHNY, CDR2 SVGAGI (reference sequence). The germline V and J ends were trimmed by 0 bases and 8 bases, with 16 bases remaining between them. The CDR3 runs 15 residues. The CDR3: CASSYSILRVQGYTF. In nucleotides, the CDR3 is TGTGCCAGCAGTTACTCGATCTTAAGGGTTCAAGGCTACACCTTC.

The rearrangement links TRBV28 to TRBJ1-2, with a possible D match to TRBD1 (5 bases). Germline V CDR1 and CDR2: MDHEN, SYDVKM. The CDR3 extends over 16 amino acids. V was trimmed by 6 bases and J by 4 bases, leaving 21 bases between them. The CDR3 sequence is CASSPIGASWAYGYTF. As DNA, the CDR3 is TGTGCCAGCAGCCCTATAGGGGCTTCCTGGGCCTATGGCTACACCTTC.

This clonotype was observed many times. J is TRBJ2-5 and V is TRBV27; D remains unclear. Trimming left V 3 bases short and J 1 base short, with 3 bases between. Germline CDR1 reads MNHEY; CDR2 reads SMNVEV (reference sequence). The CDR3 runs to 12 residues. Here the CDR3 reads CASSFVQETQYF. The DNA for the CDR3 is TGTGCCAGCAGTTTCGTCCAAGAGACCCAGTACTTC.

In this sample, this clonotype turned up a few times. This sequence joins TRBV3-1 and TRBJ2-7; 13 bases fit TRBD2. The CDR3 loop spans 17 amino acids. CDR1 and CDR2 (germline): LGHDT, YNNKEL (reference sequence). V lost 4 bases and J lost 0; bases outside the gene matches: 6. The CDR3 sequence: CASSPTSGRVYSYEQYF. The CDR3 DNA follows: TGTGCCAGCAGCCCCACTAGCGGGAGGGTTTACTCCTACGAGCAGTACTTC.

This clonotype was detected only a few times. This sequence joins TRBV28 and TRBJ2-7; TRBD2 matches at 14 bases. Germline V gene data show CDR1 as MDHEN and CDR2 as SYDVKM. Trimming removed 2 bases from V and 1 base from J; junction bases left unmatched: 4. The CDR3 contains 17 residues. The CDR3 nucleotides are TGTGCCAGCAGTTTAGGGACTAGCGGGAGTACATCCTACGAGCAGTACTTC. Translation gives CASSLGTSGSTSYEQYF.

In its sample, this clonotype was seen many times. This chain links TRBV5-1 with TRBJ2-5; TRBD1 matches at 8 bases. CDR3 length equals 15 residues. The ends lost 4 bases at V and 5 bases at J; junction bases unmatched: 10. Per germline, CDR1 SGHRS and CDR2 YFSETQ. CDR3 DNA sequence: TGCGCCAGCAGCCGGACAGGGTCCGTCCGGGAGACCCAGTACTTC. It yields the protein CASSRTGSVRETQYF.

V and J are TRBV19 and TRBJ2-6, with 10 bases lining up with TRBD1. Germline CDR1 and CDR2: LNHDA and SQIVND (reference sequence). The CDR3 is 16 residues long. V gave up 6 bases and J gave up 4 bases; unmatched junction bases: 6. Here the CDR3 DNA reads TGTGCCAGTAGGGGACAGGGGAGTTTGGGGGCCAACGTCCTGACTTTC. Its protein is CASRGQGSLGANVLTF.

This clonotype appeared many times. V gene TRBV2 combines with J gene TRBJ1-2; D uncertain. With 2 bases removed from V and 0 bases from J, the gap between germline ends came to 10 bases. This CDR3 spans 15 amino acids. Germline V gene lookup returns CDR1 SNHLY and CDR2 FYNNEI. The chain's CDR3 is CASSESGSPNYGYTF. The CDR3 DNA sequence: TGTGCCAGCAGTGAATCCGGTTCTCCTAACTATGGCTACACCTTC.

This clonotype was seen many times. The J gene is TRBJ1-2, the V gene TRBV30; 7 bases agree with TRBD1. The CDR3 has 14 amino acids. Trimming cost V 2 bases and J 1 base; bases outside gene matches: 4. Germline loops: CDR1 GTSNPN, CDR2 SVGIG (reference sequence). CDR3 protein: CAWSPGQLNYGYTF. In DNA form, the CDR3 reads TGTGCCTGGAGTCCGGGACAGCTTAACTATGGCTACACCTTC.

In nucleotides, the CDR3 is TGTGCCAGCAGCCGAGACTTTAGCACGAGCTCCTACAATGAGCAGTTCTTC. This translates into CASSRDFSTSSYNEQFF. The V gene is TRBV11-3, the J gene TRBJ2-1; D not resolved. Deletions cut 5 bases from V and 0 bases from J, with 17 bases between. CDR3 size: 17 residues. CDR1 and CDR2 from the germline V gene are SGHNT and YENEEA.

The table lists this clonotype with a few counts. This chain connects TRBV12-5 to TRBJ1-1; TRBD1 might be the D (6 bases). Trimming left V 1 base short and J 11 bases short, with 14 bases between. The CDR3 extends over 13 amino acids. Germline lookup yields CDR1 LGHNT and CDR2 FRNRAP. CDR3 in DNA: TGTGCTAGTGGTTTGGGGACAGTCTCGAGGGCTTTCTTT. Translation: CASGLGTVSRAFF.

Points on this clonotype: This may be a read error, as it is one base from a much larger clone. CDR3 loop: CASSPDRYEQYF. Written as DNA, the CDR3 is TGTGCCAGCAGCCCCGACAGGTACGAGCAGTACTTC. The gene calls are TRBV7-2 and TRBJ2-7, with D possibly being TRBD1 (6 bases). Trimming stripped 5 bases from V and 4 bases from J, with 9 bases between. This CDR3 contains 12 residues. Germline V gives CDR1 SGHTA, CDR2 FQGNSA. Together with reference TRBV7-2 and TRBJ2-7, the CDR3 gives the full variable domain: GAGVSQSPSNKVTEKGKDVELRCDPISGHTALYWYRQSLGQGLEFLIYFQGNSAPDKSGLPSDRFSAERTGGSVSTLTIQRTQQEDSAVYLCASSPDRYEQYFGPGTRLTVT.

Concerning this clonotype itself: Given a much more abundant clone one base away, this may be a read error. The chain carries TRBV5-1 and TRBJ1-1; D remains ambiguous. V lost 5 bases and J lost 3, with 14 bases in between. Per the germline V gene, CDR1 is SGHRS and CDR2 is YFSETQ. The CDR3 covers 14 residues. The CDR3: CASRMQQTDTEAFF. The CDR3, as DNA: TGCGCCAGCAGGATGCAGCAGACGGACACTGAAGCTTTCTTT.

The chain uses TRBV29-1 and TRBJ1-1; D is ambiguous. CDR1 and CDR2 from the germline V gene are SQVTM and ANQGSEA. The length of the CDR3 is 12 residues. V dropped 5 bases and J dropped 5 bases, with 12 bases sitting between them. In nucleotides, the CDR3 is TGCAGCGTTCAGATTCGGAGGACTGAAGCTTTCTTT. This gives the protein CSVQIRRTEAFF.